The 5 T cell receptor beta chains listed next were all sequenced from one sample in a study of beta chain features in type 1 diabetes. Their cognate antigens are unknown. Expressed TCRB transcripts were sequenced, since all the RNA that had been isolated was reverse transcribed. Profiling relied on immunoSEQ multiplex PCR, and the TCRdb table lists in-frame clones only, not all of them. The sample holds 600,000 to 700,000 clones; roughly 12% are singletons and the top ten take more than 0.1%. Whole-study results and caveats: Researchers report that Type 1 diabetes patients had moderately but significantly shorter TCRB CDR3s across all four CD4+ subsets.

Sequencing was performed on naive CD4+ T cells from blood. The receptors derive from a man aged 25 to 40 with type 1 diabetes.

This clone was seen more than once but under ten times. Other nucleotide sequences in the sample specify the same CDR3. This sequence joins TRBV18 and TRBJ2-7, with 7 bases identical to TRBD1. Germline trimming cut 1 base from V and 0 bases from J; bases unmatched to any gene: 3. The CDR3 is 15 amino acids. CDR1 is KGHSH, CDR2 LQKENI, per germline. For the CDR3, the DNA is TGTGCCAGCTCACCACGGACAGGTTCCTCCTACGAGCAGTACTTC. It translates to CASSPRTGSSYEQYF.

This clone was seen a handful of times. The chain carries TRBV18 and TRBJ1-4; tentatively, D is TRBD1 (5 bases). Germline V lookup: CDR1 KGHSH, CDR2 LQKENI. The ends were cut back, 6 bases at V and 8 bases at J, with 19 bases in the middle. The CDR3 is 15 amino acids. In DNA form, the CDR3 reads TGTGCCAGCTCCCCTGTTGAGGGGATCAGGGAAAAACTGTTTTTT. Protein product: CASSPVEGIREKLFF.

The gene calls are TRBV5-1 and TRBJ2-5, with TRBD1 as a possible D gene (6 bases). The CDR3 length is 14 residues. V lost 4 bases to trimming and J lost 2 bases, with 12 bases between them. Germline CDR1 SGHRS, CDR2 YFSETQ. CDR3 in DNA: TGCGCCAGCAGCACTCAGGGGTATCAAGAGACCCAGTACTTC. It translates to CASSTQGYQETQYF.

This clone was observed a few times. The chain links TRBV5-1 to TRBJ2-2; D possibly corresponds to TRBD2 (6 bases). This CDR3 contains 15 residues. Trimming shortened V by 3 bases and J by 6 bases, and 15 bases separated the two germline ends. The germline CDR1 and CDR2 sequences are SGHRS and YFSETQ. The CDR3, as DNA: TGCGCCAGCAGCTCCACCGGGACTGGGTCCGGGGAGCTGTTTTTT. Encoded protein: CASSSTGTGSGELFF.

This chain uses TRBV6-5 with TRBJ2-3; D may be TRBD1 (5 bases). CDR1 and CDR2 (germline): MNHEY, SVGAGI. V was pared by 6 bases and J by 0 bases, with 13 bases between. The CDR3 runs 15 residues. The CDR3 sequence is CASSDSSPSTDTQYF. The CDR3 DNA is TGTGCCAGCAGCGACAGTAGCCCTAGCACAGATACGCAGTATTTT.